This TCR beta chain was captured by sequencing in a study of OX40 agonist ivuxolimab in advanced cancers. Sequencing used immunoSEQ multiplex PCR; TCRdb keeps in-frame clones, though not all of them. The data contain around 62,000 clones, about nine tenths of them singletons. The sequenced sample was CD4+ or CD8+ T cells sorted from blood, obtained in a trial of the OX40 agonist ivuxolimab. The source of this sequence is an adult with an advanced solid tumor such as melanoma, head and neck, liver or kidney cancer.

CDR3 sequence: CASSQEGGRGTGEAFF. CDR3 sequence (DNA): TGCGCCAGCAGCCAAGAGGGGGGGCGCGGGACTGGTGAAGCTTTCTTT. This chain connects TRBV4-3 to TRBJ1-1; D is possibly TRBD1 (6 bases). The CDR3 has 16 amino acids. Trimming removed 0 bases from V and 7 bases from J, with 18 bases in between. CDR1 LGHNA and CDR2 YSLEER come from the germline V gene.